Each of the 32 T cell receptor beta chains below was sequenced from the same sample in a study of CD8+ T cells in alopecia areata. RNA extraction was followed by reverse transcription into cDNA, which acted as the sequencing template. Libraries were prepared by immunoSEQ multiplex PCR; TCRdb keeps only in-frame clonotypes and omits some of them. The data contain 110,000 to 150,000 clones, about 60% of them singletons. Sequenced material: CD4+ T cells sorted from blood, taken at week 0. Receptor source: a human donor with alopecia areata.

The chain combines TRBV4-3 with TRBJ2-7; no clear D gene. The ends were cut back, 3 bases at V and 4 bases at J, with 19 bases in the middle. Germline lookup yields CDR1 LGHNA and CDR2 YSLEER. The CDR3 is 16 amino acids. The CDR3, as DNA: TGCGCCAGCAGCCAGCACACCCGGGCCCCTACTTACGAGCAGTACTTC. Amino acids: CASSQHTRAPTYEQYF.

The CDR3 spells CASSSGTSGGETQYF. DNA of the CDR3: TGTGCCAGCAGCTCAGGGACTAGCGGGGGAGAGACCCAGTACTTC. The rearrangement links TRBV7-9 to TRBJ2-5, with 14 bases that match TRBD2. Per the germline V gene, CDR1 is SEHNR and CDR2 is FQNEAQ (reference sequence). The junction had 2 bases not matched to a gene; V was cut back by 4 bases and J by 4 bases. There are 15 residues in the CDR3.

The V call is TRBV7-9, the J call TRBJ2-5; D might be TRBD1 (6 bases). The CDR3 sequence is 16 residues long. Trimming removed 4 bases at V and 2 bases at J, with 17 bases between. CDR1 is SEHNR, CDR2 FQNEAQ, per germline (reference sequence). CDR3 coding DNA: TGTGCCAGCAGCTCATTACAGGGAAGGATTCAAGAGACCCAGTACTTC. This codes for CASSSLQGRIQETQYF.

The rearrangement joins TRBV2 to TRBJ1-5, with 8 positions matching TRBD1. This CDR3 has 13 amino acids. Germline CDR1 and CDR2: SNHLY and FYNNEI. The V segment lost 9 bases and the J segment 7 bases; nucleotides outside the gene matches: 8. CDR3 loop: CASSGQGVQPQHF. CDR3 in DNA: TGTGCCAGTAGCGGACAGGGAGTACAGCCCCAGCATTTT.

The chain couples TRBV6-6 to TRBJ1-2; 7 positions match TRBD1. The ends lost 5 bases at V and 8 bases at J; junction bases unmatched: 8. Germline V gives CDR1 MNHNY, CDR2 SVGAGI (reference sequence). CDR3 length equals 13 residues. The chain's CDR3 is CASSTPGGSGYTF. In nucleotides, the CDR3 is TGTGCCAGCAGTACCCCAGGGGGGTCCGGCTACACCTTC.

V is TRBV30 and J is TRBJ1-5; D perhaps matches TRBD1 (5 bases). The V end was cut by 1 base, the J end by 7 bases, with 8 bases between. The germline gives CDR1 GTSNPN, CDR2 SVGIG (reference sequence). This CDR3 region has 12 residues. The CDR3 DNA is TGTGCCTGGAGTGGTTCAGGGCAGCCCCAGCATTTT. Amino acid sequence: CAWSGSGQPQHF.

This chain uses TRBV29-1 with TRBJ2-2, with a tentative D call TRBD2 (6 bases). Germline assignment: CDR1 SQVTM and CDR2 ANQGSEA. V lost 7 bases and J lost 4, with 10 bases in between. The CDR3 contains 12 residues. The CDR3 sequence is CSAHGGTGELFF. The CDR3 nucleotides read TGCAGCGCTCACGGGGGCACCGGGGAGCTGTTTTTT.

V gene TRBV29-1 combines with J gene TRBJ1-4, with D unclear. Germline V gives CDR1 SQVTM, CDR2 ANQGSEA. This CDR3 has 15 amino acids. V lost 0 bases and J lost 8, with 16 bases in between. In DNA form, the CDR3 reads TGCAGCGTTGAAGATCGTTACAGTGGGAGAGAAAAACTGTTTTTT. Translated: CSVEDRYSGREKLFF.

The rearrangement uses TRBV5-6 and TRBJ2-1; TRBD2 agrees at 12 bases. The CDR3 totals 13 residues. V lost 5 bases, J lost 15 bases, and 9 bases stayed unmatched. Germline V gives CDR1 SGHDT, CDR2 YYEEEE. The CDR3 region is CASRGLAGNSVFF. CDR3 nucleotide sequence: TGTGCCAGCAGAGGACTAGCGGGGAATAGTGTGTTCTTC.

This chain connects TRBV6-5 to TRBJ1-2; D is unresolved. The CDR3 spans 12 residues. V lost 2 bases and J lost 3, with 4 bases in between. Germline V gene lookup returns CDR1 MNHEY and CDR2 SVGAGI. The CDR3 region has the DNA TGTGCCAGCAGTTACGACCACTATGGCTACACCTTC. Its translation is CASSYDHYGYTF.

The chain couples TRBV19 to TRBJ2-2; TRBD2 is a possible D gene (5 bases). The V end was cut by 2 bases, the J end by 5 bases, with 12 bases between. The CDR3 length is 15 residues. Looked up from germline, CDR1 is LNHDA and CDR2 is SQIVND (reference sequence). The CDR3 nucleotides read TGTGCCAGTAGTATAAAGGCAGGAGGAACCGGGGAGCTGTTTTTT. It yields the protein CASSIKAGGTGELFF.

The J gene is TRBJ2-7, the V gene TRBV4-2; a weak D match, TRBD2 (7 bases). There are 18 residues in the CDR3. The V gene's germline CDR1 is LGHNA and CDR2 YNFKEQ. V gave up 1 base and J gave up 0 bases, with 19 bases separating them. This CDR3 is CASSQAGAAGVNSYEQYF. Here the CDR3 DNA reads TGTGCCAGCAGCCAAGCGGGGGCCGCGGGAGTTAACTCCTACGAGCAGTACTTC.

J is TRBJ1-6 and V is TRBV7-9; 7 bases align to TRBD1. Trimming took 6 bases from V and 7 from J; bases not matched to a gene: 6. Germline-derived CDR1 and CDR2 are SEHNR and FQNEAQ (reference sequence). This CDR3 region has 14 residues. The CDR3 loop reads CASSLGQENSPLHF. CDR3 coding DNA: TGTGCCAGCAGTCTAGGACAGGAGAATTCACCCCTCCACTTT.

The V call is TRBV27, the J call TRBJ2-1, with D maybe TRBD1 (6 bases). The CDR3 has 16 residues. The V end lost 6 bases, the J end lost 0 bases, and 15 bases lay between the germline ends. Germline-derived CDR1 and CDR2 are MNHEY and SMNVEV (reference sequence). CDR3 coding DNA: TGTGCCAGCAGCTTTAGCACAGGGTTCTCCTACAATGAGCAGTTCTTC. Amino acids: CASSFSTGFSYNEQFF.

V gene TRBV30 combines with J gene TRBJ2-1, with D possibly TRBD2 on 6 matching bases. Trimming shortened V by 0 bases and J by 3 bases, and 12 bases separated the two germline ends. CDR1 and CDR2 (germline): GTSNPN, SVGIG (reference sequence). The CDR3 is 15 amino acids. The CDR3 DNA is TGTGCCTGGAGTGTTCTTAGCGGATTCTACAATGAGCAGTTCTTC. Encoded protein: CAWSVLSGFYNEQFF.

This sequence joins TRBV27 and TRBJ1-1, with 9 bases that match TRBD1. V was clipped by 4 bases and J by 8 bases; unmatched bases: 8. Germline lookup yields CDR1 MNHEY and CDR2 SMNVEV (reference sequence). This CDR3 has 14 residues. The CDR3 DNA follows: TGTGCCAGCAGTTCCCCCCCGGGACAGGGCGAAGCTTTCTTT. Its protein is CASSSPPGQGEAFF.

This chain connects TRBV30 to TRBJ1-6; no clear D gene. V was cut by 2 bases and J by 7 bases, with 9 bases left in between. The CDR3 loop spans 13 amino acids. Germline V gives CDR1 GTSNPN, CDR2 SVGIG (reference sequence). CDR3 residues: CAWSNQVNSPLHF. CDR3 in DNA: TGTGCCTGGAGTAACCAGGTGAATTCACCCCTCCACTTT.

V usage is TRBV9 and J usage is TRBJ2-2; D is unclear. From germline, CDR1 is SGDLS and CDR2 YYNGEE. V was shortened by 4 bases and J by 7 bases, with 11 bases between the two germline ends. This CDR3 is 13 amino acids long. The CDR3 reads CASSPQAGGELFF. CDR3 nucleotide sequence: TGTGCCAGCAGCCCCCAGGCCGGCGGGGAGCTGTTTTTT.

This chain links TRBV30 with TRBJ2-5; TRBD1 is a possible D gene (5 bases). Trimming took 4 bases from V and 5 from J, leaving 11 bases between them. This CDR3 has 12 amino acids. The germline V gene has CDR1 GTSNPN and CDR2 SVGIG (reference sequence). The CDR3: CAWKDSGETQYF. CDR3 DNA: TGTGCCTGGAAAGACAGTGGGGAGACCCAGTACTTC.

The chain uses TRBV7-9 and TRBJ2-3; TRBD2 matches at 13 bases. This CDR3 spans 16 amino acids. Germline CDR1 reads SEHNR; CDR2 reads FQNEAQ (reference sequence). Trimming cost V 4 bases and J 3 bases; bases outside gene matches: 4. The CDR3 sequence is CASSSGTSGATDTQYF. CDR3 sequence (DNA): TGTGCCAGCAGCTCCGGGACTAGCGGGGCGACAGATACGCAGTATTTT.

The V and J genes are TRBV9 and TRBJ1-2, with a tentative D call TRBD1 (5 bases). This CDR3 comprises 14 residues. V was clipped by 4 bases and J by 8 bases, with 18 bases between them. Germline CDR1 reads SGDLS; CDR2 reads YYNGEE. CDR3 sequence: CASSPRGTREGYTF. The CDR3 coding sequence is TGTGCCAGCAGCCCCCGCGGGACGCGGGAGGGCTACACCTTC.

This sequence joins TRBV19 and TRBJ2-1, with 8 bases identical to TRBD1. The CDR3 is 16 amino acids. Germline trimming cut 5 bases from V and 2 bases from J; bases unmatched to any gene: 8. Looked up from germline, CDR1 is LNHDA and CDR2 is SQIVND (reference sequence). This CDR3 is CASSAGRGLTYNEQFF. The CDR3 DNA reads as TGTGCCAGTAGTGCGGGCAGGGGGCTTACCTACAATGAGCAGTTCTTC.

This clone was detected once. The rearrangement joins TRBV13 to TRBJ2-5; 8 positions agree with TRBD1. Germline lookup yields CDR1 PRHDT and CDR2 FYEKMQ (reference sequence). The CDR3 consists of 15 residues. J was trimmed by 7 bases and V by 0 bases; bases with no gene match: 7. CDR3: CASSLGTGASGTQYF. The CDR3 DNA is TGTGCCAGCAGCTTAGGGACAGGGGCGTCTGGGACCCAGTACTTC.

V and J are TRBV2 and TRBJ2-3; D ambiguous. V lost 6 bases to trimming and J lost 6 bases, with 4 bases between them. The CDR3 is 10 amino acids. Germline-derived CDR1 and CDR2 are SNHLY and FYNNEI. CDR3 sequence reads: CASRADTQYF. The CDR3 nucleotides read TGTGCCAGCAGGGCGGATACGCAGTATTTT.

The chain uses TRBV14 and TRBJ1-2, with 12 positions matching TRBD1. With V trimmed by 5 bases and J by 4 bases, 5 bases remained unmatched. Germline CDR1 reads SGHDN; CDR2 reads FVKESK. This CDR3 is 15 amino acids long. The CDR3 here is CASSGDRGPFYGYTF. CDR3 coding DNA: TGTGCCAGCAGCGGGGACAGGGGGCCTTTCTATGGCTACACCTTC.

The chain recombines TRBV5-4 with TRBJ1-6, with 7 bases matching TRBD1. Germline CDR1 SGHNT, CDR2 YYREEE (reference sequence). The V segment lost 3 bases and the J segment 10 bases; nucleotides outside the gene matches: 10. The CDR3 consists of 15 residues. CDR3 coding DNA: TGTGCCAGCAGCTGGACCGGGACAGACGGATCACCCCTCCACTTT. Its protein is CASSWTGTDGSPLHF.

This clone was recorded a few times. This sequence joins TRBV4-3 and TRBJ2-4; TRBD1 is a possible D gene (6 bases). V lost 0 bases and J 15 bases, leaving 15 bases between the germline ends. CDR3 length equals 13 residues. CDR1 is LGHNA and CDR2 is YSLEER in the germline V gene. CDR3 coding DNA: TGCGCCAGCAGCCAAGAGCTACAGGGCCTGATGTACTTC. The encoded protein is CASSQELQGLMYF.

This clone has more than one count but fewer than ten. This chain connects TRBV29-1 to TRBJ1-2; 9 bases agree with TRBD1. The CDR3 extends over 12 amino acids. Germline CDR1 and CDR2: SQVTM and ANQGSEA. The J segment lost 5 bases and the V segment lost 6 bases, leaving 4 bases of the junction unmatched. CDR3 sequence (DNA): TGCAGCGTGAGGGACAGGGAGTATGGCTACACCTTC. It codes for CSVRDREYGYTF.

This clone appeared a few times. The chain recombines TRBV29-1 with TRBJ1-1; no reliable D call. CDR3 length: 13 residues. The V gene lost 3 bases and the J gene lost 1 base, with 9 bases spanning the gap. The germline V gene has CDR1 SQVTM and CDR2 ANQGSEA. CDR3 protein: CSVDGRQNTEAFF. In DNA form, the CDR3 reads TGCAGCGTTGATGGACGGCAGAACACTGAAGCTTTCTTT. Together with reference TRBV29-1 and TRBJ1-1, the CDR3 gives the full variable domain: SAVISQKPSRDICQRGTSLTIQCQVDSQVTMMFWYRQQPGQSLTLIATANQGSEATYESGFVIDKFPISRPNLTFSTLTVSNMSPEDSSIYLCSVDGRQNTEAFFGQGTRLTVV.

CDR3: CASSVGGPQGETQYF. The CDR3 bases are TGTGCCAGCAGCGTAGGGGGCCCCCAAGGAGAGACCCAGTACTTC. This chain links TRBV9 with TRBJ2-5; a weak D match, TRBD1 (5 bases). The germline CDR1 and CDR2 sequences are SGDLS and YYNGEE. V shed 0 bases and J shed 4 bases, with 13 bases lying between them. The CDR3 extends over 15 amino acids. The variable domain in full, with the rest retrieved from reference TRBV9 and TRBJ2-5, is DSGVTQTPKHLITATGQRVTLRCSPRSGDLSVYWYQQSLDQGLQFLIQYYNGEERAKGNILERFSAQQFPDLHSELNLSSLELGDSALYFCASSVGGPQGETQYFGPGTRLLVL.

About this clone itself: The sample holds other DNA sequences that translate to the same CDR3. This chain links TRBV2 with TRBJ1-1; weak D call: TRBD1 (5 bases). This CDR3 is built from 13 residues. The germline gives CDR1 SNHLY, CDR2 FYNNEI. V lost 4 bases and J lost 1, with 7 bases in between. CDR3 DNA sequence: TGTGCCAGCAGTGGGCAGGGGAACACTGAAGCTTTCTTT. Protein product: CASSGQGNTEAFF.

This clone has only a few counts. V and J are TRBV4-2 and TRBJ1-5; D is perhaps TRBD1 (5 bases). This CDR3 comprises 16 residues. V dropped 0 bases and J dropped 2 bases, with 11 bases sitting between them. The germline CDR1 and CDR2 sequences are LGHNA and YNFKEQ. The CDR3 DNA reads TGTGCCAGCAGCCAAGAGTCCGGGGGAGGCAATCAGCCCCAGCATTTT. It codes for CASSQESGGGNQPQHF.